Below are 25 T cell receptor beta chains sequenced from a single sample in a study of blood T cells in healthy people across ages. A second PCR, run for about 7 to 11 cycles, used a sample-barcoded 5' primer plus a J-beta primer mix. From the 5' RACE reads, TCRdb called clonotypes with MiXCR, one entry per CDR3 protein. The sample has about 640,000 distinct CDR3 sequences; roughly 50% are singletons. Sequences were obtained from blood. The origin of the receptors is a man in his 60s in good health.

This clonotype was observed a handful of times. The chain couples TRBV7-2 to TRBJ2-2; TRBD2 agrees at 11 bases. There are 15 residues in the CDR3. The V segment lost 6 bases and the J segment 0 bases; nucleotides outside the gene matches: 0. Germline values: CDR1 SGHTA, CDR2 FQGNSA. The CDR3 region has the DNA TGTGCCAGCAGACTAGCGGGAGCGAACACCGGGGAGCTGTTTTTT. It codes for CASRLAGANTGELFF.

CDR3 region: CASSEFGGSGYTF. Written as DNA, the CDR3 is TGTGCCAGCAGTGAATTTGGGGGTAGTGGCTACACCTTC. This chain links TRBV25-1 with TRBJ1-2; D may be TRBD1 (5 bases). This CDR3 has 13 residues. The V gene lost 1 base and the J gene lost 7 bases, with 10 bases spanning the gap. Germline values: CDR1 MGHDK, CDR2 SYGVNS.

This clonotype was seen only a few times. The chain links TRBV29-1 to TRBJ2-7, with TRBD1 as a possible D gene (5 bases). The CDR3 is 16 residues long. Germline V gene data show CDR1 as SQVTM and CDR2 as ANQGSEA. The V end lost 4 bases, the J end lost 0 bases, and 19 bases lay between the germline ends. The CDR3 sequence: CSVGGGGKKSSYEQYF. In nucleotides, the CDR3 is TGCAGCGTTGGGGGCGGTGGAAAGAAAAGCTCCTACGAGCAGTACTTC.

The CDR3 region has the DNA TGTGCCAGCAGTTTTCAGGGGCATCCCACAGATACGCAGTATTTT. It yields the protein CASSFQGHPTDTQYF. This chain uses TRBV12-3 or TRBV12-4 with TRBJ2-3; D possibly corresponds to TRBD1 (6 bases). Trimming took off 3 bases at V and 2 bases at J, with 12 bases between the two ends. The CDR3 consists of 15 residues.

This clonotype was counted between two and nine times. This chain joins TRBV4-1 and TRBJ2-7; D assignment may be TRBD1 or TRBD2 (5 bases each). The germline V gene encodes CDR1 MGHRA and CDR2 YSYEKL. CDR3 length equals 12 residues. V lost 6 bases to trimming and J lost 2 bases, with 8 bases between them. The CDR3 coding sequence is TGCGCCAGCAGGGGACGGACCTACGAGCAGTACTTC. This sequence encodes CASRGRTYEQYF.

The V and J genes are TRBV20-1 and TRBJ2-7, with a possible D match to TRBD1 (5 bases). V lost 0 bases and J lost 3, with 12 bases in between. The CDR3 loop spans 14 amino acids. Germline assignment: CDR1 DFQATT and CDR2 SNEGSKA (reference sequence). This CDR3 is CSARDARGGYEQYF. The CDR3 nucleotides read TGCAGTGCTAGAGATGCAAGGGGTGGCTACGAGCAGTACTTC.

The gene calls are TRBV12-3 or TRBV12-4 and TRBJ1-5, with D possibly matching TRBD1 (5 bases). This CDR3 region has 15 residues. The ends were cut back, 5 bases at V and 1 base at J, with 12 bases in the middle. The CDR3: CASSPTDSSNQPQHF. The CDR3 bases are TGTGCCAGCAGTCCGACAGACTCGAGCAATCAGCCCCAGCATTTT.

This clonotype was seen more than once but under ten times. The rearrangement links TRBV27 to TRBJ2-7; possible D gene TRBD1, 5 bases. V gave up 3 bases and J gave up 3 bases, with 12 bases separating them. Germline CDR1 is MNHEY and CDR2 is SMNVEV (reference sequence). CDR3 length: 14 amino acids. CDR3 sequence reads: CASSFDRSFYEQYF. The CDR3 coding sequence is TGTGCCAGCAGTTTTGACAGATCATTCTACGAGCAGTACTTC.

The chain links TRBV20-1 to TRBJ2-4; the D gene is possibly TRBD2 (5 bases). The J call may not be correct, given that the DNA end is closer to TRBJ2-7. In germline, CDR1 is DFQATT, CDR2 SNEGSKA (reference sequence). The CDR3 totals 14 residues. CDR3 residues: CSASLPGRAYEQYF. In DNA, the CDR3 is TGCAGTGCTAGTCTCCCGGGGAGAGCCTACGAGCAGTACTTC.

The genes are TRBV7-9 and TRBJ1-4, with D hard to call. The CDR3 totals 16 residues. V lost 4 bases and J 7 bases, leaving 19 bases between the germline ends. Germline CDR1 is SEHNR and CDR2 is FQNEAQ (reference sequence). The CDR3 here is CASSSPREARGEKLFF. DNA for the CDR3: TGTGCCAGCAGCTCCCCTCGAGAGGCCCGGGGTGAAAAACTGTTTTTT.

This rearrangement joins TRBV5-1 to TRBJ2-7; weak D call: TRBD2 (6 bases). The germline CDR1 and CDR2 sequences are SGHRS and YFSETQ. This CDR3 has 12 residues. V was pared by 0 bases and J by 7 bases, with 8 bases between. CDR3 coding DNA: TGCGCCAGCAGCTTGGAGGCGGGGGAGCAGTACTTC. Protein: CASSLEAGEQYF.

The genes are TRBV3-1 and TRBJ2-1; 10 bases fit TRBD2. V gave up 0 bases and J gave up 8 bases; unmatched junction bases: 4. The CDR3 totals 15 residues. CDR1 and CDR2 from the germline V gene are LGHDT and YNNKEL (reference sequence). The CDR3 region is CASSQDTSGVDEQFF. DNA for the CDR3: TGTGCCAGCAGCCAAGACACTAGCGGGGTGGATGAGCAGTTCTTC.

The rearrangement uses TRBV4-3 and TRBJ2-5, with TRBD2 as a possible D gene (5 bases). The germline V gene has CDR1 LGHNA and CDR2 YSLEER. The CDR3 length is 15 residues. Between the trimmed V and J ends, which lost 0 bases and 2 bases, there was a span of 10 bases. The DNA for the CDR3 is TGCGCCAGCAGCCAAGACCGAGCGGTACAAGAGACCCAGTACTTC. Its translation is CASSQDRAVQETQYF.

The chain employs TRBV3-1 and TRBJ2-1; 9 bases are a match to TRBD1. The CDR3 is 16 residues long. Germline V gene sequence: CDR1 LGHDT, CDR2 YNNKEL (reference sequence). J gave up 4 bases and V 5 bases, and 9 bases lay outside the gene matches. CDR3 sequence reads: CASSDFRTGAYNEQFF. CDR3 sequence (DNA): TGTGCCAGCAGCGACTTTAGGACAGGGGCTTACAATGAGCAGTTCTTC.

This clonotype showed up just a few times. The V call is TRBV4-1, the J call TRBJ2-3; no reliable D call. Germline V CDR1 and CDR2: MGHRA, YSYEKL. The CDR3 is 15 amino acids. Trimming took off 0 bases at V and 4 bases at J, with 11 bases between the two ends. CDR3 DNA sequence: TGCGCCAGCAGCCAAGATGGGGTGTTGGCAGATACGCAGTATTTT. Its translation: CASSQDGVLADTQYF.

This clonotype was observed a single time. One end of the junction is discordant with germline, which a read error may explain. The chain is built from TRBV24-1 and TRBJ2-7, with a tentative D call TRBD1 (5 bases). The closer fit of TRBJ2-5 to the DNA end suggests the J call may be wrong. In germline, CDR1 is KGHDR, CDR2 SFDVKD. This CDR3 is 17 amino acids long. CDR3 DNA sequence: TGTACCACCAGTGAACCCAGTCAAGACAGAAGGGTTGAGACCCAGTACTTC. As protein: CTTSEPSQDRRVETQYF.

The chain's CDR3 is CASSRGPEDSPLHF. CDR3 sequence (DNA): TGTGCCAGCAGCAGGGGGCCGGAGGATTCACCCCTCCACTTT. The rearrangement joins TRBV7-9 to TRBJ1-6; 7 bases fit TRBD1. This CDR3 is built from 14 residues. Trimming at V came to 5 bases and at J to 8 bases, leaving 6 bases not matched to a gene. Germline CDR1 reads SEHNR; CDR2 reads FQNEAQ (reference sequence).

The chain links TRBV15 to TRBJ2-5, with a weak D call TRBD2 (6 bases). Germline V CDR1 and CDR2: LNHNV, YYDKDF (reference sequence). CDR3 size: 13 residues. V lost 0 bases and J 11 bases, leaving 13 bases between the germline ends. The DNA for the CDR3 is TGTGCCACCAGCAGAGATAGGAGGGCCGGGCAGTACTTC. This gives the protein CATSRDRRAGQYF. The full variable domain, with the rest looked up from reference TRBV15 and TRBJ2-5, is DAMVIQNPRYQVTQFGKPVTLSCSQTLNHNVMYWYQQKSSQAPKLLFHYYDKDFNNEADTPDNFQSRRPNTSFCFLDIRSPGLGDTAMYLCATSRDRRAGQYFGPGTRLLVL.

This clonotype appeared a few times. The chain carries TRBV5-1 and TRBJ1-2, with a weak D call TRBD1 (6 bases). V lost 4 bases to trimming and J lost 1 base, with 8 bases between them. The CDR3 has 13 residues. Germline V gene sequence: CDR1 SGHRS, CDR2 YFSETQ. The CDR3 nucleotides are TGCGCCAGCAGCCGGGACAATAACTATGGCTACACCTTC. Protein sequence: CASSRDNNYGYTF.

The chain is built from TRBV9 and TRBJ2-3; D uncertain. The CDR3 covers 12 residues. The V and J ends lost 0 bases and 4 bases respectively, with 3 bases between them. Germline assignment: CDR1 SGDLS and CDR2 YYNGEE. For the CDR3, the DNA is TGTGCCAGCAGCGTAGACGCAGATACGCAGTATTTT. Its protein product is CASSVDADTQYF.

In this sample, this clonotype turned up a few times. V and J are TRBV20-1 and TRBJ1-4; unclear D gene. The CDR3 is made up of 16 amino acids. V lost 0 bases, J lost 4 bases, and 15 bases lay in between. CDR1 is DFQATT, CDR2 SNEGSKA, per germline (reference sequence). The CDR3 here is CSARDPRTALNEKLFF. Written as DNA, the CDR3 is TGCAGTGCTAGAGATCCCCGCACCGCCCTTAATGAAAAACTGTTTTTT.

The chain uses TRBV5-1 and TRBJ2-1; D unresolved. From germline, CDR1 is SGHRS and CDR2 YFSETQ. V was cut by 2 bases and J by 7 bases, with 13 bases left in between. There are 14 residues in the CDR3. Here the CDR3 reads CASSLGTSGNEQFF. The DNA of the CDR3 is TGCGCCAGCAGCTTAGGTACTTCCGGGAATGAGCAGTTCTTC.

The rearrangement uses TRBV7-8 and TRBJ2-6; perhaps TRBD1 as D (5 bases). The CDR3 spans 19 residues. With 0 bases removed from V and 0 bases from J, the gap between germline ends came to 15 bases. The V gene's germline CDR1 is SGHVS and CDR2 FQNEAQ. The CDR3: CASSLAVEQARSGANVLTF. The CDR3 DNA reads TGTGCCAGCAGCTTAGCCGTAGAACAGGCCCGCTCTGGGGCCAACGTCCTGACTTTC.

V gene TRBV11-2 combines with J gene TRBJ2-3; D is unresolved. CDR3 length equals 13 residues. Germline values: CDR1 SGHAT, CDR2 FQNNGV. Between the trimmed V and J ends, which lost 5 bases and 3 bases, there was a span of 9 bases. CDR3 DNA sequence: TGTGCCAGCAGCGCCCCCACAACAGATACGCAGTATTTT. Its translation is CASSAPTTDTQYF.

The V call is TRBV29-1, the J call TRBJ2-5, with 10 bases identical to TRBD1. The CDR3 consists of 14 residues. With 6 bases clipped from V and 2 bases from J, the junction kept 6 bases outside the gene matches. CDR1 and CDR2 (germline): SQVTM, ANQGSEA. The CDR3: CSVRDRGEQETQYF. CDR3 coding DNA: TGCAGCGTCCGGGACAGGGGTGAACAAGAGACCCAGTACTTC.